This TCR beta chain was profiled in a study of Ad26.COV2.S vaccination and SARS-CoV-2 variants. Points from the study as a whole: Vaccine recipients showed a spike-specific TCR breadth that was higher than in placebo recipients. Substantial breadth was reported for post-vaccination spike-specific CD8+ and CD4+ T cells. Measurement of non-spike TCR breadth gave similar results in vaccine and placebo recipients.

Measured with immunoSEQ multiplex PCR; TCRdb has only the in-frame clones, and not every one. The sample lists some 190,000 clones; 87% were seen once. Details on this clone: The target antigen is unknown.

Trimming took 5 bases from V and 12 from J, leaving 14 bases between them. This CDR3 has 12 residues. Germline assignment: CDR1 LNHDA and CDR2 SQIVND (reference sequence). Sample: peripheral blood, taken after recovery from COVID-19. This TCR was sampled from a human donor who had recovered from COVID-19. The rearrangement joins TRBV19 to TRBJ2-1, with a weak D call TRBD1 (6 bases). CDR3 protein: CASSALGAGQFF. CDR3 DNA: TGTGCCAGTAGTGCCTTGGGGGCTGGGCAGTTCTTC.